The 21 T cell receptor beta chains reported below all come from one sample, sequenced in a study of beta chain features in type 1 diabetes. Findings and limits, study-wide: In all four CD4+ subsets, TCRB CDR3 length was significantly, moderately reduced in type 1 diabetes.

These receptors have no identified antigens. The entirety of the isolated RNA underwent reverse transcription, so expressed TCRB transcripts were sequenced. This table comes from immunoSEQ multiplex PCR, and its TCRdb copy is limited to in-frame clones, with some not included. Altogether over 650,000 clones are present, around 15% being singletons, with the ten largest covering 0.03% to 0.04%. The sample consisted of naive CD4+ T cells from blood. All receptors derive from a man younger than 35 with type 1 diabetes.

This clone was recorded a few times. The V and J genes are TRBV6-1 and TRBJ2-1; possibly TRBD1 or TRBD2 for D (5 bases each). The V end was cut by 6 bases, the J end by 4 bases, with 13 bases between. Germline V gives CDR1 MNHNS, CDR2 SASEGT. The CDR3 consists of 14 residues. CDR3 in amino acids: CASSHGTDYNEQFF. The CDR3, as DNA: TGTGCCAGCAGCCACGGGACGGATTACAATGAGCAGTTCTTC.

The chain has TRBV15 and TRBJ2-4, with 10 bases identical to TRBD1. This CDR3 is 15 amino acids long. V lost 1 base and J lost 6; bases outside the gene matches: 3. The V gene's germline CDR1 is LNHNV and CDR2 YYDKDF (reference sequence). In DNA form, the CDR3 reads TGTGCCACCAGCAGAGCGGGGACAGGGGCAAACATTCAGTACTTC. Translating gives CATSRAGTGANIQYF.

There are a few counts of this clone. The chain links TRBV4-1 to TRBJ2-5; TRBD2 matches 8 bases. Trimming took 0 bases from V and 4 from J; bases not matched to a gene: 4. Germline CDR1 and CDR2: MGHRA and YSYEKL. The CDR3 contains 15 residues. The CDR3 protein is CASSQDSGRGETQYF. CDR3 nucleotides: TGCGCCAGCAGCCAAGATTCCGGGAGGGGAGAGACCCAGTACTTC.

The rearrangement links TRBV7-2 to TRBJ2-1; D may be TRBD1 (5 bases). This CDR3 is built from 15 residues. Deletions cut 5 bases from V and 5 bases from J, with 16 bases between. Germline CDR1 SGHTA, CDR2 FQGNSA. The CDR3 DNA reads as TGTGCCAGCAGCCAAGACTCCCCAGGGAACAATGAGCAGTTCTTC. The encoded protein is CASSQDSPGNNEQFF.

V gene TRBV5-5 combines with J gene TRBJ2-7; D is uncertain. This CDR3 is 15 amino acids long. The V end was cut by 1 base, the J end by 3 bases, with 14 bases between. CDR1 is SGHKS and CDR2 is YYEKEE in the germline V gene (reference sequence). The CDR3 protein is CASSLSLVQRYEQYF. CDR3 coding DNA: TGTGCCAGCAGCTTGAGTTTGGTTCAGCGCTACGAGCAGTACTTC.

This clone has more than one count but fewer than ten. This chain joins TRBV5-1 and TRBJ2-2, with D tentatively TRBD2 (6 bases). Trimming stripped 3 bases from V and 6 bases from J, with 12 bases between. This CDR3 is 14 amino acids long. In germline, CDR1 is SGHRS, CDR2 YFSETQ. CDR3 DNA sequence: TGCGCCAGCAGCTCCGGGACTTCCCCCGGGGAGCTGTTTTTT. It is translated as CASSSGTSPGELFF.

CDR3 nucleotides: TGTGCCAGCAGCCCGGACCCTGCTTATGAGCAGTTCTTC. Protein sequence: CASSPDPAYEQFF. V usage is TRBV5-4 and J usage is TRBJ2-1; D ambiguous. CDR1 is SGHNT, CDR2 YYREEE, per germline (reference sequence). CDR3 length: 13 amino acids. The germline V and J ends were trimmed by 4 bases and 8 bases, with 13 bases remaining between them.

This clone turned up a few times. This chain links TRBV7-2 with TRBJ2-3, with D hard to call. V lost 5 bases, J lost 6 bases, and 9 bases lay in between. The CDR3 is 12 amino acids. The V gene's germline CDR1 is SGHTA and CDR2 FQGNSA. In DNA form, the CDR3 reads TGTGCCAGCAGCAATCCCCCCGATACGCAGTATTTT. It is translated as CASSNPPDTQYF.

The J gene is TRBJ2-3, the V gene TRBV25-1, with a tentative D call TRBD1 (5 bases). CDR1 is MGHDK, CDR2 SYGVNS, per germline. The CDR3 loop spans 16 amino acids. V was cut by 4 bases and J by 5 bases, with 19 bases left in between. The CDR3 DNA reads TGTGCCAGCAGTGGTTGGGGCAGCAGATTAAAAGATACGCAGTATTTT. This gives the protein CASSGWGSRLKDTQYF.

This clone occurred a few times. V usage is TRBV2 and J usage is TRBJ2-7, with a weak D call TRBD2 (6 bases). The germline V gene encodes CDR1 SNHLY and CDR2 FYNNEI. Between the trimmed V and J ends, which lost 6 bases and 2 bases, there was a span of 17 bases. CDR3 size: 15 residues. DNA for the CDR3: TGTGCCAGCAGGTTAGCGGTTGCCCCTGCCTACGAGCAGTACTTC. This translates into CASRLAVAPAYEQYF.

This clone has a handful of counts. Within the sample, other DNA sequences also encode this same CDR3. This chain uses TRBV9 with TRBJ2-7, with a possible D match to TRBD2 (7 bases). V gave up 0 bases and J gave up 0 bases, with 10 bases separating them. Per germline, CDR1 SGDLS and CDR2 YYNGEE. This CDR3 is 15 amino acids long. CDR3 sequence (DNA): TGTGCCAGCAGCGTAGAGGGGGGGTCCTCCTACGAGCAGTACTTC. This encodes CASSVEGGSSYEQYF.

The chain combines TRBV4-2 with TRBJ2-5; TRBD1 agrees at 8 bases. After removal of 3 bases from V and 0 bases from J, the junction contained 6 bases not matched to a gene. Germline CDR1 and CDR2: LGHNA and YNFKEQ. This CDR3 comprises 16 residues. The CDR3 nucleotides are TGTGCCAGCAGCCAGGGTGGACAGGGCTACCAAGAGACCCAGTACTTC. As protein: CASSQGGQGYQETQYF.

This clone was seen only a few times. J is TRBJ1-2 and V is TRBV7-9; no clear D gene. The CDR3 is 15 residues long. V was pared by 1 base and J by 7 bases, with 16 bases between. CDR1 and CDR2 from the germline V gene are SEHNR and FQNEAQ (reference sequence). CDR3 DNA sequence: TGTGCCAGCAGCTTAGTACTAGCAGGACGAGGTGGCTACACCTTC. It is translated as CASSLVLAGRGGYTF.

The chain is built from TRBV5-5 and TRBJ2-7; D remains ambiguous. Germline CDR1 reads SGHKS; CDR2 reads YYEKEE (reference sequence). The CDR3 covers 14 residues. Trimming removed 6 bases from V and 4 bases from J, with 17 bases in between. In nucleotides, the CDR3 is TGTGCCAGCACCTCCGGATACACATCTTACGAGCAGTACTTC. It specifies CASTSGYTSYEQYF. The variable domain in full, completed from reference TRBV5-5 and TRBJ2-7, reads DAGVTQSPTHLIKTRGQQVTLRCSPISGHKSVSWYQQVLGQGPQFIFQYYEKEERGRGNFPDRFSARQFPNYSSELNVNALLLGDSALYLCASTSGYTSYEQYFGPGTRLTVT.

This clone was seen more than once but under ten times. The chain joins TRBV28 to TRBJ1-3; no reliable D call. Germline V gene sequence: CDR1 MDHEN, CDR2 SYDVKM. V was cut by 6 bases and J by 0 bases, with 12 bases left in between. The CDR3 has 15 amino acids. For the CDR3, the DNA is TGTGCCAGCAGAAGTCTACCCAGCTCTGGAAACACCATATATTTT. Protein product: CASRSLPSSGNTIYF.

The gene calls are TRBV18 and TRBJ2-5; tentative D call: TRBD2 (5 bases). Between the trimmed V and J ends, which lost 1 base and 2 bases, there was a span of 11 bases. Germline CDR1 KGHSH, CDR2 LQKENI. This CDR3 has 15 residues. The CDR3 nucleotides are TGTGCCAGCTCACCACGCGGTGGACTTCAAGAGACCCAGTACTTC. Protein product: CASSPRGGLQETQYF. Variable domain in full (rest from reference TRBV18 and TRBJ2-5): NAGVMQNPRHLVRRRGQEARLRCSPMKGHSHVYWYRQLPEEGLKFMVYLQKENIIDESGMPKERFSAEFPKEGPSILRIQQVVRGDSAAYFCASSPRGGLQETQYFGPGTRLLVL.

This clone has just a few counts. The rearrangement joins TRBV4-1 to TRBJ2-7; D is uncertain. The CDR3 totals 14 residues. The germline V gene encodes CDR1 MGHRA and CDR2 YSYEKL. V lost 1 base, J lost 7 bases, and 14 bases lay in between. The CDR3 reads CASSQGPPPSEQYF. CDR3 coding DNA: TGCGCCAGCAGCCAAGGACCCCCGCCCTCGGAGCAGTACTTC.

Only a few counts were recorded for this clone. The same CDR3 also results from other DNA sequences found in this sample. The V gene is TRBV30, the J gene TRBJ1-5; D not certain. CDR1 GTSNPN and CDR2 SVGIG come from the germline V gene (reference sequence). The CDR3 contains 14 residues. The ends were cut back, 0 bases at V and 0 bases at J, with 6 bases in the middle. DNA for the CDR3: TGTGCCTGGAGTGTGGGTGGTAGCAATCAGCCCCAGCATTTT. Protein product: CAWSVGGSNQPQHF.

CDR3: CATDPAPGQVNSPLHF. The CDR3 bases are TGTGCCACCGACCCCGCCCCGGGACAGGTTAATTCACCCCTCCACTTT. This rearrangement joins TRBV7-9 to TRBJ1-6, with 8 bases fitting TRBD1. CDR3 length: 16 amino acids. The J segment lost 6 bases and the V segment lost 10 bases, leaving 14 bases of the junction unmatched. The germline gives CDR1 SEHNR, CDR2 FQNEAQ (reference sequence).

V is TRBV7-2 and J is TRBJ1-1, with 8 bases identical to TRBD1. V lost 4 bases and J lost 5; bases outside the gene matches: 3. There are 13 residues in the CDR3. The germline gives CDR1 SGHTA, CDR2 FQGNSA. The CDR3 reads CASSWTGRTEAFF. DNA for the CDR3: TGTGCCAGCAGCTGGACAGGGAGGACTGAAGCTTTCTTT.

This clone has just a few counts. J is TRBJ1-5 and V is TRBV2, with D possibly being TRBD1 (5 bases). This CDR3 has 12 amino acids. Trimming took 6 bases from V and 3 from J, leaving 6 bases between them. Germline V lookup: CDR1 SNHLY, CDR2 FYNNEI. The CDR3 reads CASRGDNQPQHF. The CDR3 DNA is TGTGCCAGCAGGGGGGACAATCAGCCCCAGCATTTT.